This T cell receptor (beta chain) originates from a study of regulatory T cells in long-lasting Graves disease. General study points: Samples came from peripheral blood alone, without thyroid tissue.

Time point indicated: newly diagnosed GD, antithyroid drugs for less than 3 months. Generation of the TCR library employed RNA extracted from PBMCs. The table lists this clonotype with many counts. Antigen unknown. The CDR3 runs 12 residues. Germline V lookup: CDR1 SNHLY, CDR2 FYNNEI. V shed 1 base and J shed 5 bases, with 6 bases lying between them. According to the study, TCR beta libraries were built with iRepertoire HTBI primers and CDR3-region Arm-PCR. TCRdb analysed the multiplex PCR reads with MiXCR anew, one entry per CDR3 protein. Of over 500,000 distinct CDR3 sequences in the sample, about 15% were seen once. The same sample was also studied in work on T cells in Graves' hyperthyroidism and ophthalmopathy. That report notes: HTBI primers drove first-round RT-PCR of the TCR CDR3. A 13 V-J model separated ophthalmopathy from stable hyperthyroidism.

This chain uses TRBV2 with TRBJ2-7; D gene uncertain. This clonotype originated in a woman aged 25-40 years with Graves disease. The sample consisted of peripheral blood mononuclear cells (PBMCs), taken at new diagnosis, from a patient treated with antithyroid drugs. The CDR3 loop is CASSEGGNEQYF. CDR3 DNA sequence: TGTGCCAGCAGTGAAGGGGGAAACGAGCAGTACTTC.